This TCR beta chain was recorded in a study of T cell changes during pregnancy in multiple sclerosis. This CDR3 comprises 13 residues. Germline-derived CDR1 and CDR2 are GTSNPN and SVGIG (reference sequence). V shed 1 base and J 4 bases; nucleotides not matched to a gene: 3. Profiled with immunoSEQ multiplex PCR; TCRdb holds only in-frame clones, not every one. This table holds 40,000 or so clones, around 90% found once. The chain combines TRBV30 with TRBJ2-7; 8 bases are a match to TRBD1. The receptor was isolated from a female donor with multiple sclerosis, enrolled in a pregnancy study. The source was CD8+ T cells from peripheral blood mononuclear cells, collected in the first trimester of pregnancy. The CDR3 sequence is CAWSGGQAYEQYF. The CDR3 nucleotides are TGTGCCTGGAGTGGGGGACAGGCTTACGAGCAGTACTTC.